The entry that follows covers one T cell receptor beta chain sequence. Via MiXCR, TCRdb re-called the 5' RACE reads, giving one row per CDR3 protein. Of approximately 44,000 distinct CDR3 sequences in the sample, around 15% were seen once. Noted time point: sample taken at primary tumor resection. Whole RNA, isolated from tumor, nontumor lung or frozen PBMC, was sequenced without prior sorting. This specimen belongs to a study of spatial heterogeneity in lung cancer. The CDR3 runs to 12 residues. With 3 bases removed from V and 8 bases from J, the gap between germline ends came to 7 bases. The sequence was collected from a male donor with early-stage non-small cell lung cancer. Sequencing used PBMCs, obtained at surgery. V gene TRBV12-3 or TRBV12-4 combines with J gene TRBJ2-2, with D possibly called TRBD1 or TRBD2 (5 bases each). This CDR3 is CASSLGEGELFF. The CDR3 DNA reads as TGTGCCAGCAGTTTGGGGGAGGGGGAGCTGTTTTTT.